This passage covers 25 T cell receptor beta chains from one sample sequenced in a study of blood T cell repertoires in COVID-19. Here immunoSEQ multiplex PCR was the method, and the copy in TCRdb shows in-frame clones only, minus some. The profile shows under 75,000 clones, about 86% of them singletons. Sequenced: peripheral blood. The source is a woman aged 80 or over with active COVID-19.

Here the CDR3 reads CASRPGPQRDTQYF. CDR3 DNA: TGTGCCAGCAGACCCGGGCCTCAGCGGGATACGCAGTATTTT. V gene TRBV28 combines with J gene TRBJ2-3, with D tentatively TRBD2 (5 bases). The germline V and J ends were trimmed by 6 bases and 6 bases, with 16 bases remaining between them. The CDR3 covers 14 residues. From germline, CDR1 is MDHEN and CDR2 SYDVKM.

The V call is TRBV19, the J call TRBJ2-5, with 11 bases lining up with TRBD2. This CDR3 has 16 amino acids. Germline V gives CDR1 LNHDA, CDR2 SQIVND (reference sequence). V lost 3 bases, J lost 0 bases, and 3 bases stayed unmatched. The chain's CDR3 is CASSILAGGYQETQYF. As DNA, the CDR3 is TGTGCCAGTAGTATCCTAGCGGGGGGCTACCAAGAGACCCAGTACTTC.

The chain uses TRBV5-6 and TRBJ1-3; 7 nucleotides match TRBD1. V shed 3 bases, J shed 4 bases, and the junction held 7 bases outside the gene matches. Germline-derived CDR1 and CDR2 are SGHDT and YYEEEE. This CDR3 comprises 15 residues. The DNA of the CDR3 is TGTGCCAGCAGCTGGGAAGCAGGGGGGGGAAACACCATATATTTT. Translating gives CASSWEAGGGNTIYF.

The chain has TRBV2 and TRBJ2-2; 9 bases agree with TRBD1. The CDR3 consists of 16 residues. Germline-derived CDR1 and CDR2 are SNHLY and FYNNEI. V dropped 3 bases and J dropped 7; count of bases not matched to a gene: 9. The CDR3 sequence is CASSESRDRAFGELFF. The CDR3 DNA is TGTGCCAGCAGTGAGAGCCGGGACAGGGCATTCGGGGAGCTGTTTTTT.

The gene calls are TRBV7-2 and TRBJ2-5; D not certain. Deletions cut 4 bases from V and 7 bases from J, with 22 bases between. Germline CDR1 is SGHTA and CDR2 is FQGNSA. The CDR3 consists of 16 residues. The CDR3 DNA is TGTGCCAGCAGCTCCCCCCTCGCGGTCCCAGAGACGACCCAGTACTTC. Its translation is CASSSPLAVPETTQYF.

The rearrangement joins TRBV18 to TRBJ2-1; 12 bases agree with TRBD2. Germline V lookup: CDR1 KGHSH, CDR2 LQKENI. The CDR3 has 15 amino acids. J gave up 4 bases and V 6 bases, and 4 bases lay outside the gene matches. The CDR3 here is CASSELAGGYNEQFF. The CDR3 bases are TGTGCCAGCTCGGAACTAGCGGGGGGATACAATGAGCAGTTCTTC.

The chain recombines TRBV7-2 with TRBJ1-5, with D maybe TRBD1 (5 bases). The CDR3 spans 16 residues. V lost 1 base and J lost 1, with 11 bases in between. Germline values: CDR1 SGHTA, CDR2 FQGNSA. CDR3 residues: CASSLDGGGSNQPQHF. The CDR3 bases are TGTGCCAGCAGCTTAGATGGGGGAGGAAGCAATCAGCCCCAGCATTTT. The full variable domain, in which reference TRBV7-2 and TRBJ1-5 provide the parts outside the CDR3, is GAGVSQSPSNKVTEKGKDVELRCDPISGHTALYWYRQSLGQGLEFLIYFQGNSAPDKSGLPSDRFSAERTGGSVSTLTIQRTQQEDSAVYLCASSLDGGGSNQPQHFGDGTRLSIL.

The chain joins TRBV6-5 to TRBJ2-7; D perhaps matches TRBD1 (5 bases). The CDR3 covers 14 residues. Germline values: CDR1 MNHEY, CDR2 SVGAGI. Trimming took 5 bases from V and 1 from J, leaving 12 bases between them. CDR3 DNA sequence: TGTGCCAGCAGTATTGGACATAATTCCTACGAGCAGTACTTC. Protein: CASSIGHNSYEQYF.

The CDR3 DNA reads as TGTGCCAGCAGCGTAGTGGGAGCGGGGGGGCTCCCCGGGGAGCTGTTTTTT. Translating gives CASSVVGAGGLPGELFF. The chain employs TRBV9 and TRBJ2-2; TRBD2 aligns across 10 bases. J lost 6 bases, V lost 0 bases, and 8 bases had no gene match. CDR1 and CDR2 from the germline V gene are SGDLS and YYNGEE. CDR3 length: 17 residues. Drawing the rest from reference TRBV9 and TRBJ2-2, the complete variable domain is DSGVTQTPKHLITATGQRVTLRCSPRSGDLSVYWYQQSLDQGLQFLIQYYNGEERAKGNILERFSAQQFPDLHSELNLSSLELGDSALYFCASSVVGAGGLPGELFFGEGSRLTVL.

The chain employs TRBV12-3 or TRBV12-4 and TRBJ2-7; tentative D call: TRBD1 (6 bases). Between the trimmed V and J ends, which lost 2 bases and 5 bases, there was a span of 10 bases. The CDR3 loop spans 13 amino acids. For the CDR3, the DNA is TGTGCCAGCAGTTTAATAGGGGACAACGAGCAGTACTTC. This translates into CASSLIGDNEQYF.

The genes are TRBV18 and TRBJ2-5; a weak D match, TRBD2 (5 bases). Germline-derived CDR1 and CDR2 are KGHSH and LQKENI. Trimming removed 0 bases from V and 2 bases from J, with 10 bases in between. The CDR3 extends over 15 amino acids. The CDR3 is CASSPPGADQETQYF. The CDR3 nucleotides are TGTGCCAGCTCACCACCAGGAGCGGATCAAGAGACCCAGTACTTC.

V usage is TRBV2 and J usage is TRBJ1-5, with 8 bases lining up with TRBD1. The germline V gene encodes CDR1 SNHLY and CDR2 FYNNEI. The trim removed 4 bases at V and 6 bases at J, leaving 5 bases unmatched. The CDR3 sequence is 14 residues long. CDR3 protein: CASSGQGAGQPQHF. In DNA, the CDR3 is TGTGCCAGCAGTGGGCAGGGGGCGGGTCAGCCCCAGCATTTT.

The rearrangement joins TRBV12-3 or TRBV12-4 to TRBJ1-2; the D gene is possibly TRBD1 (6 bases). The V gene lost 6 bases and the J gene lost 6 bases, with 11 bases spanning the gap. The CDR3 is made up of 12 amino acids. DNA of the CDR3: TGTGCCAGCAGCTCGGACAGTCATGGCTACACCTTC. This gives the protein CASSSDSHGYTF.

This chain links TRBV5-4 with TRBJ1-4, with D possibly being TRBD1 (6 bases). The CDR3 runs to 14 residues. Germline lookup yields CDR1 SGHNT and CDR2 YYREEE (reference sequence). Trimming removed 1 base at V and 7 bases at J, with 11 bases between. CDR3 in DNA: TGTGCCAGCAGCTTGCAAGGGGGAATTGAAAAACTGTTTTTT. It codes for CASSLQGGIEKLFF.

The CDR3: CASRMDRDQPQHF. In DNA, the CDR3 is TGCGCCAGCCGAATGGACAGAGATCAGCCCCAGCATTTT. The chain employs TRBV5-1 and TRBJ1-5; weak D call: TRBD1 (6 bases). Trimming pared 7 bases from V and 5 bases from J, leaving 13 bases between. Germline CDR1 is SGHRS and CDR2 is YFSETQ. The CDR3 consists of 13 residues.

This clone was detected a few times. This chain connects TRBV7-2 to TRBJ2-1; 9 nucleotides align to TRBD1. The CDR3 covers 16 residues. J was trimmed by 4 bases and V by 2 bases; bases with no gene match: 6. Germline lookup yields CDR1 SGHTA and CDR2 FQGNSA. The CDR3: CASSLTRDREYNEQFF. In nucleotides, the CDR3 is TGTGCCAGCAGCTTAACCAGGGACAGGGAATACAATGAGCAGTTCTTC.

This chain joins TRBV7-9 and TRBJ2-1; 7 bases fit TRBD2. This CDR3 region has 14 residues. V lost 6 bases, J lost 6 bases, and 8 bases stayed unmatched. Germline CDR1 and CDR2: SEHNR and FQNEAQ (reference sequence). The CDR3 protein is CASSFGAGVNEQFF. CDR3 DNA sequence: TGTGCCAGCAGTTTTGGGGCGGGGGTCAATGAGCAGTTCTTC.

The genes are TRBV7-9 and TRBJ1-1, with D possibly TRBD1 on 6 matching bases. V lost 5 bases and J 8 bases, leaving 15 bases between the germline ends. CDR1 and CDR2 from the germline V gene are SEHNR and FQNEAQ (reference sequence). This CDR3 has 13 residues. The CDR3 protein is CASSPTLQGEAFF. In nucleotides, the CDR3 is TGTGCCAGCAGCCCCACCCTACAGGGCGAAGCTTTCTTT.

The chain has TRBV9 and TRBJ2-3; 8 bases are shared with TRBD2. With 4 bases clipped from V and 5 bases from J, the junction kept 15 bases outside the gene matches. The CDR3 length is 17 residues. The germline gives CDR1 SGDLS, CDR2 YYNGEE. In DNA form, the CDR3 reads TGTGCCAGCAGCTCCCCCCGGGGGGGGGTGGGAGTAGATACGCAGTATTTT. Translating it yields CASSSPRGGVGVDTQYF.

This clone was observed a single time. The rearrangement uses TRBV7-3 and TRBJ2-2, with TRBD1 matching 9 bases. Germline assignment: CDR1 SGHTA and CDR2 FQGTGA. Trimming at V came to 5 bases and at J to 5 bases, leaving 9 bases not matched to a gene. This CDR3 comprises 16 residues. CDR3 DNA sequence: TGTGCCAGCAGCGCAACAGGGGGCCCATTTACCGGGGAGCTGTTTTTT. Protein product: CASSATGGPFTGELFF.

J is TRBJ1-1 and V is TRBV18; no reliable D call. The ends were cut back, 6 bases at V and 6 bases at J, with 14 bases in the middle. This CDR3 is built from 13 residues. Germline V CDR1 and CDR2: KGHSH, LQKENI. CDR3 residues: CASSPTGIAEAFF. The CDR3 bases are TGTGCCAGCTCGCCGACGGGAATCGCTGAAGCTTTCTTT. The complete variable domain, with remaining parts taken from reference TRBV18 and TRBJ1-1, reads NAGVMQNPRHLVRRRGQEARLRCSPMKGHSHVYWYRQLPEEGLKFMVYLQKENIIDESGMPKERFSAEFPKEGPSILRIQQVVRGDSAAYFCASSPTGIAEAFFGQGTRLTVV.

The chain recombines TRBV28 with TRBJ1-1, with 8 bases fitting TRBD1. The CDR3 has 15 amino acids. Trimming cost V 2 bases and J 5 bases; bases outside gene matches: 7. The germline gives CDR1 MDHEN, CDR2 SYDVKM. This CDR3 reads CASSLPGQGRTEAFF. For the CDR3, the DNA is TGTGCCAGCAGTTTACCCGGACAGGGTAGGACTGAAGCTTTCTTT.

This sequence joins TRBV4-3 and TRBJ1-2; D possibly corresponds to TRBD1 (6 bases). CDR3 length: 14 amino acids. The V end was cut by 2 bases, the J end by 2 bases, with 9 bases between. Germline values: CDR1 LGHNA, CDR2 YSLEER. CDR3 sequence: CASSQRGQNYGYTF. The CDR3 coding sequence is TGCGCCAGCAGCCAACGTGGACAGAACTATGGCTACACCTTC.

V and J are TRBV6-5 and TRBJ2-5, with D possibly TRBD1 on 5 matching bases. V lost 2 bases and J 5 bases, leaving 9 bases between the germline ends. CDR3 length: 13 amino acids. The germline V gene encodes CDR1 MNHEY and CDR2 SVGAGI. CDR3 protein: CASSYRGRETQYF. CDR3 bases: TGTGCCAGCAGTTACAGGGGAAGGGAGACCCAGTACTTC.

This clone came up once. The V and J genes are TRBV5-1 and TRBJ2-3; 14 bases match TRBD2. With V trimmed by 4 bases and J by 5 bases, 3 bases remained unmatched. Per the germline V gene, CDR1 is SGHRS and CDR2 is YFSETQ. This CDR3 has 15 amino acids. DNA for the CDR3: TGCGCCAGCAGCGTGGGACTAGCGGGGGAAGATACGCAGTATTTT. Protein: CASSVGLAGEDTQYF.